This T cell receptor (beta chain) emerged from a study of blood T cell repertoires in COVID-19. Background on the study: Both acute and convalescent COVID-19 samples were obtained from the United States, Italy and Spain. In each case, the material was cDNA or gDNA derived from T cells, B-cell-depleted T cells, or PBMCs.

Original analysis: Using reference gene primer amplification, nucleated cell counts were estimated. Data came from immunoSEQ multiplex PCR; TCRdb stores just in-frame clones and leaves some out. That table supplies the V and J calls and clone size; D and trimming were determined from the DNA. The data show approximately 140,000 clones, roughly 79% seen once. V was pared by 8 bases and J by 5 bases, with 15 bases between. The CDR3 length is 12 residues. CDR1 is SQVTM, CDR2 ANQGSEA, per germline. The sample was peripheral blood. The TCR comes from a human donor with acute or convalescent COVID-19. The donor label of this sample is uncertain. This rearrangement joins TRBV29-1 to TRBJ2-5, with D perhaps matching TRBD1 (6 bases). The chain's CDR3 is CSTDSYGETQYF. The CDR3, as DNA: TGCAGCACGGACAGTTATGGGGAGACCCAGTACTTC.